This TCR beta chain was sequenced for a study of early T cells in non-severe SARS-CoV-2 infection. Germline V gives CDR1 LGHDT, CDR2 YNNKEL (reference sequence). The CDR3 has 12 residues. The ends were cut back, 0 bases at V and 14 bases at J, with 10 bases in the middle. This clonotype was counted once. MiXCR, applied by TCRdb to the 5' RACE reads, yields one record per CDR3 protein. The sample has about 64,000 distinct CDR3 sequences, just over 20% seen once. The V and J genes are TRBV3-1 and TRBJ1-4; D remains ambiguous. The TCR comes from an adult who was a healthcare worker with PCR-confirmed SARS-CoV-2 infection or an uninfected control (not recorded which). The sequencing here drew on whole blood, taken at baseline. CDR3 loop: CASSQDGVRLFF. The CDR3 DNA reads TGTGCCAGCAGCCAAGATGGGGTTCGGCTGTTTTTT.